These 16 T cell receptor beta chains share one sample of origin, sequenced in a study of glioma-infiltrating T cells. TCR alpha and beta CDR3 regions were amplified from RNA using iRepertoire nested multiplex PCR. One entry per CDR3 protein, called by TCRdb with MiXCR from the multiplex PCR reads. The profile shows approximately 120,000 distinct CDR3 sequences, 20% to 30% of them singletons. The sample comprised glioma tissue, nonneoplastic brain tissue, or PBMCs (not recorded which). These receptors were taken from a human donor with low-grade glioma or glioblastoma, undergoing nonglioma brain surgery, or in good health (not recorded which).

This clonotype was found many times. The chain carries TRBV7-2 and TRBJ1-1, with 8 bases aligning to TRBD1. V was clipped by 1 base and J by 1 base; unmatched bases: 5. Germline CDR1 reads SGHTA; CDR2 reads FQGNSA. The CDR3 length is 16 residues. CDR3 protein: CASSLVQGARNTEAFF. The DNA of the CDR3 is TGTGCCAGCAGCTTAGTCCAGGGGGCGCGGAACACTGAAGCTTTCTTT.

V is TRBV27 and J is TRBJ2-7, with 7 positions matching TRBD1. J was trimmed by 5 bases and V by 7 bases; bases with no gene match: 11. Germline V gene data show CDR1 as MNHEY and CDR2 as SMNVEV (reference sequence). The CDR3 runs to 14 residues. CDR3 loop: CASTGGRTYNEQYF. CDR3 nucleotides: TGTGCCAGCACAGGGGGAAGGACCTACAACGAGCAGTACTTC.

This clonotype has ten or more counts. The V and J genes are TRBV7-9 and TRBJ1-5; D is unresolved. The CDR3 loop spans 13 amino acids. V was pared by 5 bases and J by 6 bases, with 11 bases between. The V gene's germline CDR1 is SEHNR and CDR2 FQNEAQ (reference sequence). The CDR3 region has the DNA TGTGCCAGCAGCCGAGCAGCCACTCAGCCCCAGCATTTT. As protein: CASSRAATQPQHF.

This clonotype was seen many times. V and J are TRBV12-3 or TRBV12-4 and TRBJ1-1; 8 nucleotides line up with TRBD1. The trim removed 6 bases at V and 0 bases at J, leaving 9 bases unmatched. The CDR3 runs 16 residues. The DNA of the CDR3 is TGTGCCAGCAGACCTGACAGGGGAATCATGAACACTGAAGCTTTCTTT. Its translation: CASRPDRGIMNTEAFF.

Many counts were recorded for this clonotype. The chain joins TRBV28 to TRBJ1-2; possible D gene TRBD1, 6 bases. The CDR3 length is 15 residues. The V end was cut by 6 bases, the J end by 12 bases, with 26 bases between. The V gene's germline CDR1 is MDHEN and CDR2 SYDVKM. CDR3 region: CASSATRTLVGGHTF. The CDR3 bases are TGTGCCAGCAGCGCTACTAGGACATTGGTTGGGGGCCACACCTTC.

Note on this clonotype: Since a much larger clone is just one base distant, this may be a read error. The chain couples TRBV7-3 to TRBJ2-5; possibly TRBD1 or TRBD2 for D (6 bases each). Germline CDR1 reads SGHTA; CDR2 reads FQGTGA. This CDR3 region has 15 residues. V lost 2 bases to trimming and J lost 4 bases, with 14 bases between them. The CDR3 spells CASSLAGGLGETQYF. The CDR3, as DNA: TGTGCCAGCAGCTTAGCCGGGGGCCTAGGAGAGACCCAGTACTTC.

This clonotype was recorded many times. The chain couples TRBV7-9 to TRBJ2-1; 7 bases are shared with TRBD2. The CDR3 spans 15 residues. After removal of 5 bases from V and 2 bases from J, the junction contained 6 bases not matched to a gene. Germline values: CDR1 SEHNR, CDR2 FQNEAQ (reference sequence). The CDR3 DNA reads TGTGCCAGCAGCGGGGGGGGGGTAGCCTACAATGAGCAGTTCTTC. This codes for CASSGGGVAYNEQFF. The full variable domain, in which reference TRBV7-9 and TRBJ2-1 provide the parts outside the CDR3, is DTGVSQNPRHKITKRGQNVTFRCDPISEHNRLYWYRQTLGQGPEFLTYFQNEAQLEKSRLLSDRFSAERPKGSFSTLEIQRTEQGDSAMYLCASSGGGVAYNEQFFGPGTRLTVL.

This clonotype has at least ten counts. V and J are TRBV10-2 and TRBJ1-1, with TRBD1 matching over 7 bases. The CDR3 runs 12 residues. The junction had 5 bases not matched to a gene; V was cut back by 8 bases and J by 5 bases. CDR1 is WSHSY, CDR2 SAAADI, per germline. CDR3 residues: CASQGGVTEAFF. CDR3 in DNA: TGCGCCAGCCAGGGGGGAGTGACTGAAGCTTTCTTT.

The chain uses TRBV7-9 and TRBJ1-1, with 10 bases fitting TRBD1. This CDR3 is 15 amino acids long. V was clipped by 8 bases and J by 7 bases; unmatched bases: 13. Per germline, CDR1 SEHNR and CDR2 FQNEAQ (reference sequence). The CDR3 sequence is CASVTGGGWWGEAFF. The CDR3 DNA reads TGTGCCAGCGTGACAGGGGGCGGTTGGTGGGGTGAAGCTTTCTTT.

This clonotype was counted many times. CDR3 protein: CAIPGRVYEQYF. The CDR3 coding sequence is TGTGCCATTCCCGGGCGCGTCTACGAGCAGTACTTC. The genes are TRBV28 and TRBJ2-7; D remains unclear. V lost 10 bases and J lost 3, with 13 bases in between. CDR3 length equals 12 residues. CDR1 is MDHEN, CDR2 SYDVKM, per germline.

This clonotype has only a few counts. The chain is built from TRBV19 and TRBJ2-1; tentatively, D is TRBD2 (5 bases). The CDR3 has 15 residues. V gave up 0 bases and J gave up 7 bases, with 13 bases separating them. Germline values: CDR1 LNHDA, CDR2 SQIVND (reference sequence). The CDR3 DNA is TGTGCCAGTAGTATAGATCGGGCGTCGGGAAATGAGCAGTTCTTC. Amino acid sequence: CASSIDRASGNEQFF.

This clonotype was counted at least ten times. CDR3 in amino acids: CASSQGYNAYNSPLHF. The DNA of the CDR3 is TGCGCCAGCAGCCAAGGGTATAACGCCTATAATTCACCCCTCCACTTT. The rearrangement joins TRBV4-3 to TRBJ1-6; D is unclear. Per germline, CDR1 LGHNA and CDR2 YSLEER. The germline V and J ends were trimmed by 1 base and 2 bases, with 9 bases remaining between them. The CDR3 is made up of 16 amino acids.

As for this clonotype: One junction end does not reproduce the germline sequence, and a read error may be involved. The CDR3 DNA is TGTGCCCCCAGTTTAGGGGTTGGCACTGAGGCTTTCTTT. This encodes CAPSLGVGTEAFF. The chain carries TRBV24-1 and TRBJ1-1; TRBD1 is a possible D gene (5 bases). The CDR3 sequence is 13 residues long. The germline V gene has CDR1 KGHDR and CDR2 SFDVKD.

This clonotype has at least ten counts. The CDR3 coding sequence is TGTGCCAGCACCGGGACAGGGGCAAATGAAAAACTGTTTTTT. Its protein is CASTGTGANEKLFF. This chain uses TRBV2 with TRBJ1-4; 10 nucleotides line up with TRBD1. The CDR3 runs to 14 residues. V trimming: 7 bases; J trimming: 5 bases; junction bases outside the gene matches: 4. The germline gives CDR1 SNHLY, CDR2 FYNNEI.

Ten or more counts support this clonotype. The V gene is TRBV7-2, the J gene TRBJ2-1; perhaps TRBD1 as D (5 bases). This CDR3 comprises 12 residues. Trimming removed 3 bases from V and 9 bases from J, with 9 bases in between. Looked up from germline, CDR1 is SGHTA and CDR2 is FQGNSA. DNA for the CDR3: TGTGCCAGCAGCTTTCAGGGAAGTGAGCAGTTCTTC. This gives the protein CASSFQGSEQFF.

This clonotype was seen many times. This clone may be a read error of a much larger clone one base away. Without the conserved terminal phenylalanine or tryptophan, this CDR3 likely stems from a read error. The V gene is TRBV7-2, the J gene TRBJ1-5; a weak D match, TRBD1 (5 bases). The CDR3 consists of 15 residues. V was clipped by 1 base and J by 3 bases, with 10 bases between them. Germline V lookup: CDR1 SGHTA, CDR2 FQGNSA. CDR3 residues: CASSLGGVYNQPQHC. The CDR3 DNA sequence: TGTGCCAGCAGCTTAGGAGGGGTCTACAATCAGCCCCAGCATTGT.